This record covers a single T cell receptor beta chain. Its specificity is not known. This sample was included in a study of cytomegalovirus exposure and HLA in healthy donors. Findings and caveats of the study: Associated with cytomegalovirus, according to the listing, were about 160 TCR beta chains. HLA restriction was apparent for most CMV-associated TCR beta chains in a later analysis. The study found most TCR sequences rare, yet found some public TCRs in many donors.

Amplification used 60 Vbeta primers and 13 Jbeta primers. Profiling relied on immunoSEQ multiplex PCR, and the TCRdb table lists in-frame clones only, not all of them. The sample has 150,000 to 200,000 clones, approximately 79% seen once. CDR1 SQVTM and CDR2 ANQGSEA come from the germline V gene. Unmatched junction bases numbered 10, after V lost 7 bases and J lost 3 bases. The CDR3 is made up of 14 amino acids. The rearrangement joins TRBV29-1 to TRBJ1-2; 8 bases are a match to TRBD1. The sequence derives from a man aged 50-59 years in good health and CMV-seropositive. The specimen was PBMCs. DNA for the CDR3: TGCAGCGCTCGGACAGGGCTCATTGACTATGGCTACACCTTC. Protein product: CSARTGLIDYGYTF.